Below are 13 T cell receptor beta chains sequenced from a single sample in a study of PD-1 blockade in mismatch repair-deficient tumors. Sequencing was performed with immunoSEQ multiplex PCR; in TCRdb, only in-frame clones are kept and a portion is missing. The sample yields 9,000 to 10,000 clones, 75% to 90% seen once. The sequences come from PBMCs, collected roughly 46 weeks after starting pembrolizumab. These receptors all come from an adult with mismatch repair-deficient cancer.

The rearrangement uses TRBV4-1 and TRBJ2-1, with 7 bases fitting TRBD2. The CDR3 runs 16 residues. Germline CDR1 and CDR2: MGHRA and YSYEKL. V gave up 4 bases and J gave up 4 bases; unmatched junction bases: 10. DNA of the CDR3: TGCGCCAGCAGCCGTCAGCTAGCGGAGGGGTACAATGAGCAGTTCTTC. Translating gives CASSRQLAEGYNEQFF.

V is TRBV9 and J is TRBJ1-1; TRBD1 matches 7 bases. This CDR3 spans 13 amino acids. The J segment lost 4 bases and the V segment lost 5 bases, leaving 5 bases of the junction unmatched. The germline V gene encodes CDR1 SGDLS and CDR2 YYNGEE. The CDR3 DNA is TGTGCCAGCAGACCAGCAGGGGGCACTGAAGCTTTCTTT. The encoded protein is CASRPAGGTEAFF. The complete variable domain, with remaining parts taken from reference TRBV9 and TRBJ1-1, reads DSGVTQTPKHLITATGQRVTLRCSPRSGDLSVYWYQQSLDQGLQFLIQYYNGEERAKGNILERFSAQQFPDLHSELNLSSLELGDSALYFCASRPAGGTEAFFGQGTRLTVV.

This chain links TRBV28 with TRBJ1-5; TRBD1 matches at 8 bases. V shed 6 bases and J 6 bases; nucleotides not matched to a gene: 10. Germline V gene lookup returns CDR1 MDHEN and CDR2 SYDVKM. The CDR3 has 15 amino acids. CDR3 sequence: CASSSDREFGQPQHF. The CDR3 region has the DNA TGTGCCAGCAGCTCGGACAGGGAGTTTGGTCAGCCCCAGCATTTT. Filled out from reference TRBV28 and TRBJ1-5, the complete variable domain reads DVKVTQSSRYLVKRTGEKVFLECVQDMDHENMFWYRQDPGLGLRLIYFSYDVKMKEKGDIPEGYSVSREKKERFSLILESASTNQTSMYLCASSSDREFGQPQHFGDGTRLSIL.

J is TRBJ1-1 and V is TRBV4-2; D gene unclear. V shed 0 bases and J shed 0 bases, with 8 bases lying between them. Germline V CDR1 and CDR2: LGHNA, YNFKEQ. This CDR3 spans 15 amino acids. The DNA of the CDR3 is TGTGCCAGCAGCCAAGATTACGCGATGAACACTGAAGCTTTCTTT. It translates to CASSQDYAMNTEAFF.

The chain couples TRBV7-9 to TRBJ1-2; 7 nucleotides align to TRBD1. The CDR3 runs 13 residues. The J segment lost 2 bases and the V segment lost 5 bases, leaving 2 bases of the junction unmatched. Germline values: CDR1 SEHNR, CDR2 FQNEAQ (reference sequence). The CDR3 reads CASSPTGNYGYTF. The DNA of the CDR3 is TGTGCCAGCAGCCCGACAGGGAACTATGGCTACACCTTC.

The J gene is TRBJ2-7, the V gene TRBV28, with D possibly TRBD1 on 6 matching bases. Trimming left V 4 bases short and J 4 bases short, with 20 bases between. CDR1 is MDHEN and CDR2 is SYDVKM in the germline V gene. This CDR3 spans 16 amino acids. CDR3: CASSSADQGIKYEQYF. The CDR3 nucleotides read TGTGCCAGCAGTTCTGCGGACCAGGGGATCAAGTACGAGCAGTACTTC. The entire variable domain, with the rest obtained from reference TRBV28 and TRBJ2-7, is as follows: DVKVTQSSRYLVKRTGEKVFLECVQDMDHENMFWYRQDPGLGLRLIYFSYDVKMKEKGDIPEGYSVSREKKERFSLILESASTNQTSMYLCASSSADQGIKYEQYFGPGTRLTVT.

Only a few counts were recorded for this clone. The rearrangement uses TRBV6-5 and TRBJ2-7; 11 nucleotides match TRBD1. With 6 bases clipped from V and 4 bases from J, the junction kept 5 bases outside the gene matches. This CDR3 comprises 14 residues. CDR1 MNHEY and CDR2 SVGAGI come from the germline V gene. The CDR3 DNA follows: TGTGCCAGCAGCGAGGACAGGGGGCTTTACGAGCAGTACTTC. Its translation: CASSEDRGLYEQYF.

The chain joins TRBV10-3 to TRBJ2-7; TRBD1 matches at 12 bases. CDR1 is ENHRY and CDR2 is SYGVKD in the germline V gene. This CDR3 has 14 amino acids. V gave up 6 bases and J gave up 6 bases; unmatched junction bases: 6. This chain's CDR3 is CAIREGTGGPEQYF. CDR3 DNA sequence: TGTGCCATCAGGGAAGGGACAGGGGGCCCCGAGCAGTACTTC.

This clone came up a few times. The rearrangement links TRBV11-1 to TRBJ2-7; possible D gene TRBD2, 5 bases. The CDR3 runs 14 residues. V lost 6 bases to trimming and J lost 2 bases, with 14 bases between them. Germline CDR1 reads SGHAT; CDR2 reads FQDESV (reference sequence). The CDR3 region has the DNA TGTGCCAGCAGTTACACTAGTCCCCCCTACGAGCAGTACTTC. Amino acids: CASSYTSPPYEQYF. The full variable domain, its missing parts supplied by reference TRBV11-1 and TRBJ2-7, is EAEVAQSPRYKITEKSQAVAFWCDPISGHATLYWYRQILGQGPELLVQFQDESVVDDSQLPKDRFSAERLKGVDSTLKIQPAELGDSAMYLCASSYTSPPYEQYFGPGTRLTVT.

This clone was seen only once. This chain's CDR3 is CASSVDVRRERNEQFF. CDR3 nucleotides: TGTGCCAGCAGCGTAGATGTGAGGCGGGAGCGGAATGAGCAGTTCTTC. The V call is TRBV9, the J call TRBJ2-1; TRBD2 matches 7 bases. This CDR3 comprises 16 residues. The ends lost 0 bases at V and 7 bases at J; junction bases unmatched: 10. From germline, CDR1 is SGDLS and CDR2 YYNGEE.

The rearrangement links TRBV6-1 to TRBJ2-2, with 9 bases lining up with TRBD1. V lost 6 bases and J lost 6; bases outside the gene matches: 11. The CDR3 is 16 residues long. CDR1 is MNHNS and CDR2 is SASEGT in the germline V gene. CDR3 nucleotides: TGTGCCAGCAGCGAACCCGCCCGGACAGGGGCCGGGGAGCTGTTTTTT. This sequence encodes CASSEPARTGAGELFF.

V is TRBV5-1 and J is TRBJ2-5; no clear D. The CDR3 contains 14 residues. Deletions cut 0 bases from V and 5 bases from J, with 11 bases between. Germline V gene data show CDR1 as SGHRS and CDR2 as YFSETQ. The CDR3 spells CASSLGSIEETQYF. The CDR3 DNA sequence: TGCGCCAGCAGCTTGGGTAGTATCGAGGAGACCCAGTACTTC. Full variable domain (missing parts from reference TRBV5-1 and TRBJ2-5): KAGVTQTPRYLIKTRGQQVTLSCSPISGHRSVSWYQQTPGQGLQFLFEYFSETQRNKGNFPGRFSGRQFSNSRSEMNVSTLELGDSALYLCASSLGSIEETQYFGPGTRLLVL.

The chain combines TRBV19 with TRBJ1-5, with TRBD1 matching over 8 bases. This CDR3 comprises 17 residues. CDR1 is LNHDA, CDR2 SQIVND, per germline (reference sequence). The ends lost 1 base at V and 5 bases at J; junction bases unmatched: 10. The DNA of the CDR3 is TGTGCCAGTAGTATAGGGGGGGTGACAGGGGACCATCAGCCCCAGCATTTT. The encoded protein is CASSIGGVTGDHQPQHF.